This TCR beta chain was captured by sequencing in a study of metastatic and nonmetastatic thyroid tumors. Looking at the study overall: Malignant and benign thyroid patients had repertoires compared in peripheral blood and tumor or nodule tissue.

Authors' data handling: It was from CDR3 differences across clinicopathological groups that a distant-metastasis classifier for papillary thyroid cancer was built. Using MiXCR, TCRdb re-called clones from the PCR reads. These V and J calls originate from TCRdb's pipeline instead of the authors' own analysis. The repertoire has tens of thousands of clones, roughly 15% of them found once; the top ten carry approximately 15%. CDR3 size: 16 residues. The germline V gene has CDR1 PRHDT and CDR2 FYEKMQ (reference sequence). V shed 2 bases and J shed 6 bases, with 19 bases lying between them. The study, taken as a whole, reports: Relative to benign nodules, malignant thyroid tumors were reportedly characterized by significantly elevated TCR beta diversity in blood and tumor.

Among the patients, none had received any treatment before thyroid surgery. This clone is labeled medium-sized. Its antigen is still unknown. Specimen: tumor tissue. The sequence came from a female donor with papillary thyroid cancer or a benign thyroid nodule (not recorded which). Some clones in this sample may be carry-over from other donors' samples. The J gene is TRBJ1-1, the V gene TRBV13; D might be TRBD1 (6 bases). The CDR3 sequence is CASSLHRGGIGAEAFF. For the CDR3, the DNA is TGTGCCAGCAGCTTACATCGAGGGGGGATAGGCGCTGAAGCTTTCTTT. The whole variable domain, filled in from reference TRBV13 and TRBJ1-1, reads AAGVIQSPRHLIKEKRETATLKCYPIPRHDTVYWYQQGPGQDPQFLISFYEKMQSDKGSIPDRFSAQQFSDYHSELNMSSLELGDSALYFCASSLHRGGIGAEAFFGQGTRLTVV.